The entry below gives a single T cell receptor (beta chain) sequence along with its context. This entry belongs to a study of blood T cell repertoires in COVID-19. Profiled with immunoSEQ multiplex PCR; TCRdb holds only in-frame clones, not every one. The data hold 120,000 or so clones, with 82% observed a single time. Sequenced input: peripheral blood. The sequence came from a woman aged 55-70 years with acute or convalescent COVID-19.

The CDR3 sequence: CAWSVGGAYEQYF. The CDR3 DNA reads as TGTGCCTGGAGTGTCGGAGGGGCCTACGAGCAGTACTTC. The chain combines TRBV30 with TRBJ2-7; TRBD2 is a possible D gene (6 bases). CDR3 length: 13 residues. The germline CDR1 and CDR2 sequences are GTSNPN and SVGIG (reference sequence). V dropped 0 bases and J dropped 2 bases, with 8 bases sitting between them.